These T cell receptor beta chains were read from a single sample in a study of shared clonotypes between healthy human individuals. Sequencing was performed with immunoSEQ multiplex PCR; in TCRdb, only in-frame clones are kept and a portion is missing. The top ten hold 13% of the sample, which has approximately 510,000 clones, around 74% seen once. The specimen was PBMCs. The source of these receptors is a woman in her 40s in good health. Some clones in this sample may be carry-over from other donors' samples. Both conserved end residues are trimmed from each CDR3. The order of the fields is J gene, V gene, CDR3 protein.

TRBJ2-1	TRBV28	ASSLPLNNEQF
TRBJ2-1	TRBV27	ASSPLAGLNEQF
TRBJ1-2	TRBV5-1	ASSFTGSYGYT
TRBJ1-5	TRBV28	ASSRTVNQPQH
TRBJ2-3	TRBV6-6	ASSAGGGAVTDTQY
TRBJ2-5	TRBV4-1	ASSFRLAGGIETQY
TRBJ2-7	TRBV7-2	ASSWTSARYEQY
TRBJ1-5	TRBV19	ASSIINNQPQH
TRBJ1-1	TRBV28	ASTTTWNTEAF
TRBJ2-2	TRBV19	ASIRGGDVLDTGELF
TRBJ2-3	TRBV9	ASSVGPSTDTQY
-	TRBV27	ASTRLGSYEQY
TRBJ2-1	TRBV30	AWMFTSYNEQF
TRBJ2-7	TRBV11-2	ASSPGQLSSYEQY